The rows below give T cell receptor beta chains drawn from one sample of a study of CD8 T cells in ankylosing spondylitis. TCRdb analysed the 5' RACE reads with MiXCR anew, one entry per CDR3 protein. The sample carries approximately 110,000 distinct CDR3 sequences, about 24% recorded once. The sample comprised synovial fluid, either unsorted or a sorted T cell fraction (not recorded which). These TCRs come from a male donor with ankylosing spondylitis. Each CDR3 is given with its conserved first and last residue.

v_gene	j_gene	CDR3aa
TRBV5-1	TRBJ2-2	CATSDRSNTGELFF
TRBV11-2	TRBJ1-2	CASSTTGMSYGYTF
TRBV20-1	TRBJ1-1	CSARDLQRTGALNTEAFF
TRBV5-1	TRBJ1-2	CASSPDGPGYTF
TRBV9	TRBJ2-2	CASSVVDGLTGELFF
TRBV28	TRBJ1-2	CASSLANRQGNF
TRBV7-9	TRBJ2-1	CASSTFGNEQFF
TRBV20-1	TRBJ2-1	CSARDGGLARNEQFF
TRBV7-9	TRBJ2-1	CASSPSLAGSYNEQFF
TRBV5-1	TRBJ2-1	CASSPGLAVYNEQFF
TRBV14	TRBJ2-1	CASSLRDRPNSYNEQFF
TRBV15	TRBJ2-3	CATSRKPGLAATDTQYF
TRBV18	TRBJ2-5	CASSPSLLAPISQETQYF
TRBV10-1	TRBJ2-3	CASSEGSGGRAQYF
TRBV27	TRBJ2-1	CASSTRLAGNEQFF
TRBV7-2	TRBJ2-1	CASSRLAGGNNEQFF
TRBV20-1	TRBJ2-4	CSATIGVTKNIQYF
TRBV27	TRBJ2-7	CASSTKPPQGGYEQYF
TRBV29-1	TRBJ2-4	CSADRALAKNIQYF
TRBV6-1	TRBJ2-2	CASSRSGLLIGELFF